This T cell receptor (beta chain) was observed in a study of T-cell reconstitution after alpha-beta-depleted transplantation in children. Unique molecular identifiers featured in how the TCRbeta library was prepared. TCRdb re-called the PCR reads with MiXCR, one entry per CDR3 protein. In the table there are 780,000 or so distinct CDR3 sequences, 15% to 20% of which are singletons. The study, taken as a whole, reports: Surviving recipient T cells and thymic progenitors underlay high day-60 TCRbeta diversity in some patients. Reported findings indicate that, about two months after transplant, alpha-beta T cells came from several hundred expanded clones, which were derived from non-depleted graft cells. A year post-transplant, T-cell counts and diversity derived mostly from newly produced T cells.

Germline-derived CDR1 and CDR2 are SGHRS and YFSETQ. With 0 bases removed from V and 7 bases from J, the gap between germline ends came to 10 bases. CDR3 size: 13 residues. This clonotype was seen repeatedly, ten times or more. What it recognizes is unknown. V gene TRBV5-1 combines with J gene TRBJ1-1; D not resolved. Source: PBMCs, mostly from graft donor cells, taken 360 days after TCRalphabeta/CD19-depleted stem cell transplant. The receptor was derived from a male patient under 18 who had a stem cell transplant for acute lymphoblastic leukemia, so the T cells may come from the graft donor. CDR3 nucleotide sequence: TGCGCCAGCAGCTTGGGGTACAGAGATGAAGCTTTCTTT. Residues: CASSLGYRDEAFF.